The rows below give T cell receptor beta chains drawn from one sample of a study of T cell repertoires in cytomegalovirus infection. Each CDR3 protein is one row after TCRdb ran MiXCR on the reads. Among under 850,000 distinct CDR3 sequences listed, roughly a third were seen once. Specimen: PBMCs. These receptor sequences come from a human donor in good health (CMV status not recorded). Some clones in this sample may be carry-over from other donors' samples. Each CDR3 is given with its conserved first and last residue. The D gene is left open where the match is weak. Clone size is shown for a subset of rows, as once, few, many or a class of expanded clone.

len: 16; v_gene: TRBV27; abundance: .; d_gene: .; CDR3aa: CASSPQGTVSNQPQHF
len: 16; v_gene: TRBV7-6; abundance: .; d_gene: TRBD1; CDR3aa: CVSSLGGTGNYNEQFF
len: 12; v_gene: TRBV12-3/TRBV12-4; abundance: few; d_gene: .; CDR3aa: CASSPPDEKLFF
len: 14; v_gene: TRBV7-9; abundance: few; d_gene: .; CDR3aa: CASSLLEGGNTIYF
len: 13; v_gene: TRBV29-1; abundance: .; d_gene: .; CDR3aa: CSVKAATNEKLFF
len: 16; v_gene: TRBV5-4; abundance: .; d_gene: TRBD1; CDR3aa: CASSHSQRTGYHGYTF
len: 14; v_gene: TRBV5-1; abundance: .; d_gene: .; CDR3aa: CASSISAPTGEQYF
len: 13; v_gene: TRBV20-1; abundance: .; d_gene: .; CDR3aa: CSARRGGSETQYF
len: 16; v_gene: TRBV5-4; abundance: .; d_gene: TRBD2; CDR3aa: CASSYGTSGNTGELFF
len: 16; v_gene: TRBV11-3; abundance: .; d_gene: TRBD2; CDR3aa: CASSLGGRRGTDTQYF
len: 14; v_gene: TRBV7-8; abundance: few; d_gene: TRBD1; CDR3aa: CASSLQQGIGEAFF
len: 17; v_gene: TRBV5-4; abundance: .; d_gene: .; CDR3aa: CASSLTAGQTYNSPLHF
len: 12; v_gene: TRBV12-3/TRBV12-4; abundance: .; d_gene: .; CDR3aa: CASSLGVSPLHF
len: 15; v_gene: TRBV5-1; abundance: .; d_gene: TRBD2; CDR3aa: CASSFSGSSSYEQYF
len: 15; v_gene: TRBV7-4; abundance: .; d_gene: .; CDR3aa: CASSPGGTYADTQYF
len: 11; v_gene: TRBV20-1; abundance: .; d_gene: .; CDR3aa: CSALLGETQYF
len: 16; v_gene: TRBV27; abundance: few; d_gene: .; CDR3aa: CASSPRDGRMNTEAFF
len: 16; v_gene: TRBV4-1; abundance: .; d_gene: .; CDR3aa: CASSQGIGGRNYGYTF
len: 16; v_gene: TRBV7-2; abundance: many; d_gene: TRBD2; CDR3aa: CASSLNSGGRANEQFF
len: 15; v_gene: TRBV6-8; abundance: .; d_gene: .; CDR3aa: CAMTTDSSSYNEQFF
len: 17; v_gene: TRBV7-8; abundance: few; d_gene: TRBD2; CDR3aa: CASSLDSSGGLTDTQYF
len: 14; v_gene: TRBV28; abundance: few; d_gene: .; CDR3aa: CASSNQLASGEQFF
len: 16; v_gene: TRBV4-1; abundance: few; d_gene: TRBD2; CDR3aa: CASSQDLALALGTQYF
len: 13; v_gene: TRBV29-1; abundance: many; d_gene: .; CDR3aa: CSVTSSPTYEQYF
len: 15; v_gene: TRBV12-3/TRBV12-4; abundance: many; d_gene: .; CDR3aa: CASSLGKAVGYGYTF
len: 13; v_gene: TRBV19; abundance: .; d_gene: TRBD1; CDR3aa: CASNRDRAGELFF
len: 19; v_gene: TRBV28; abundance: few; d_gene: .; CDR3aa: CASSFALRMGPPSSYEQYF
len: 13; v_gene: TRBV7-9; abundance: .; d_gene: .; CDR3aa: CASSLADYKEQLF
len: 15; v_gene: TRBV7-8; abundance: many; d_gene: .; CDR3aa: CASSLLRSAINEQFF
len: 17; v_gene: TRBV6-5; abundance: .; d_gene: .; CDR3aa: CASSYAETELNTGELFF
len: 17; v_gene: TRBV7-8; abundance: many; d_gene: .; CDR3aa: CASSINSGHLAKNIQYF